The next 13 T cell receptor beta chains were all read from a single sample in a study of cytomegalovirus exposure and HLA in healthy donors. The PCR ran on 60 Vbeta and 13 Jbeta primers. TCRdb's table, derived via immunoSEQ multiplex PCR, lists solely in-frame clones and lacks some. The sample yields 160,000 or so clones, approximately 85% seen once. The specimen was PBMCs. The receptors come from a middle-aged man in good health and CMV-seropositive.

CDR3 protein: CASSPGGQGLNEKLFF. CDR3 coding DNA: TGCGCCAGCAGCCCGGGGGGCCAAGGGCTTAATGAAAAACTGTTTTTT. The gene calls are TRBV5-1 and TRBJ1-4; TRBD1 is a possible D gene (6 bases). CDR1 SGHRS and CDR2 YFSETQ come from the germline V gene. This CDR3 region has 16 residues. V lost 4 bases and J lost 4, with 17 bases in between.

J is TRBJ2-1 and V is TRBV5-4; D possibly corresponds to TRBD2 (5 bases). This CDR3 comprises 12 residues. V lost 3 bases, J lost 4 bases, and 5 bases lay in between. Germline V gene lookup returns CDR1 SGHNT and CDR2 YYREEE (reference sequence). CDR3 residues: CASSSGYNEQFF. DNA for the CDR3: TGTGCCAGCAGCTCGGGGTACAATGAGCAGTTCTTC. Full variable domain (outside the CDR3, taken from reference TRBV5-4 and TRBJ2-1): ETGVTQSPTHLIKTRGQQVTLRCSSQSGHNTVSWYQQALGQGPQFIFQYYREEENGRGNFPPRFSGLQFPNYSSELNVNALELDDSALYLCASSSGYNEQFFGPGTRLTVL.

This chain joins TRBV9 and TRBJ2-3, with 9 positions matching TRBD2. Trimming took 1 base from V and 4 from J; bases not matched to a gene: 7. The germline V gene encodes CDR1 SGDLS and CDR2 YYNGEE. The CDR3 is 16 amino acids. CDR3 in DNA: TGTGCCAGCAGCGTATGGGCGGGAGGGCCCGCAGATACGCAGTATTTT. It encodes CASSVWAGGPADTQYF.

The chain has TRBV7-9 and TRBJ2-2; D is possibly TRBD1 (5 bases). The germline V gene encodes CDR1 SEHNR and CDR2 FQNEAQ (reference sequence). V gave up 1 base and J gave up 5 bases, with 8 bases separating them. This CDR3 is 14 amino acids long. Here the CDR3 DNA reads TGTGCCAGCAGCTTAGTACGACAGACCGGGGAGCTGTTTTTT. The encoded protein is CASSLVRQTGELFF.

This chain connects TRBV19 to TRBJ2-5, with TRBD2 as a possible D gene (6 bases). This CDR3 spans 15 amino acids. Per the germline V gene, CDR1 is LNHDA and CDR2 is SQIVND (reference sequence). V gave up 3 bases and J gave up 5 bases, with 16 bases separating them. The CDR3: CASSIQGGLGETQYF. In DNA, the CDR3 is TGTGCCAGTAGTATTCAGGGAGGTCTCGGGGAGACCCAGTACTTC.

The sample holds a few counts of this clone. The chain combines TRBV21-1 with TRBJ2-7; TRBD2, the D gene given by the table, was not confirmed from the DNA. TRBV21-1 is a pseudogene segment. There are 16 residues in the CDR3. As DNA, the CDR3 is TGTGCCAGCAGCAAGAGTAGGCTAGCAATCGTCTACGAGCAGTACTTC. The encoded protein is CASSKSRLAIVYEQYF.

The gene calls are TRBV7-9 and TRBJ2-7, with D tentatively TRBD2 (6 bases). V was clipped by 5 bases and J by 7 bases, with 9 bases between them. Germline CDR1 SEHNR, CDR2 FQNEAQ (reference sequence). CDR3 length: 11 residues. CDR3 nucleotides: TGTGCCAGCAGCCAGGGACTTGAGCAGTACTTC. Residues: CASSQGLEQYF.

This chain links TRBV28 with TRBJ1-4; no firm D call. Germline CDR1 is MDHEN and CDR2 is SYDVKM. Deletions cut 3 bases from V and 1 base from J, with 12 bases between. CDR3 length equals 16 residues. DNA of the CDR3: TGTGCCAGCAGTTTCCCGTCCGGGGTAACTAATGAAAAACTGTTTTTT. It is translated as CASSFPSGVTNEKLFF.

The chain links TRBV7-3 to TRBJ2-5; weak D call: TRBD2 (6 bases). The CDR3 length is 15 residues. Germline CDR1 reads SGHTA; CDR2 reads FQGTGA. V was cut by 4 bases and J by 4 bases, with 16 bases left in between. DNA for the CDR3: TGTGCCAGCAGCTCCCGTGGAGGGAAGGGAGAGACCCAGTACTTC. It codes for CASSSRGGKGETQYF.

V usage is TRBV6-5 and J usage is TRBJ2-3; 7 nucleotides agree with TRBD1. Trimming took 7 bases from V and 0 from J; bases not matched to a gene: 4. Germline CDR1 reads MNHEY; CDR2 reads SVGAGI. This CDR3 region has 14 residues. CDR3: CASMRGLSTDTQYF. Here the CDR3 DNA reads TGTGCCAGCATGAGGGGGCTCAGCACAGATACGCAGTATTTT.

The genes are TRBV19 and TRBJ2-5, with 10 bases fitting TRBD2. Trimming took 5 bases from V and 1 from J; bases not matched to a gene: 7. CDR1 is LNHDA and CDR2 is SQIVND in the germline V gene (reference sequence). The CDR3 has 16 amino acids. The CDR3 DNA reads TGTGCCAGTAGTGGGCTAGCGGGGGCCCCCCAAGAGACCCAGTACTTC. Translation gives CASSGLAGAPQETQYF.

This clone was counted between two and nine times. This chain uses TRBV30 with TRBJ1-2, with a possible D match to TRBD1 (5 bases). Germline values: CDR1 GTSNPN, CDR2 SVGIG (reference sequence). V lost 0 bases, J lost 4 bases, and 12 bases lay in between. The CDR3 covers 14 residues. CDR3 sequence reads: CAWSVLGRGYGYTF. CDR3 DNA sequence: TGTGCCTGGAGTGTACTGGGGCGCGGCTATGGCTACACCTTC.

This clone turned up a few times. The chain has TRBV6-1 and TRBJ2-3; TRBD1 aligns across 8 bases. The V gene's germline CDR1 is MNHNS and CDR2 SASEGT. Trimming cost V 5 bases and J 3 bases; bases outside gene matches: 1. The length of the CDR3 is 13 residues. CDR3 amino acids: CASSWDRTDTQYF. The CDR3 DNA follows: TGTGCCAGCAGTTGGGACAGGACAGATACGCAGTATTTT.